This record looks at one TCR beta chain sequence and its context. The sample holds many counts of this clone. There is no known antigen for this receptor. No base quality information exists; no much larger clone differs at one position. Spanning cysteine to phenylalanine, the CDR3 consists of 14 amino acids. Just the 42-base CDR3 DNA is kept, in frame starting at base 1. Ends trimmed: V by 2 bases, J by 2 bases; bases unmatched to a gene: 1. CDR1 and CDR2 were assigned from the germline V gene (reference sequence) as DFQATT and SNEGSKA. The source of the sample is a study of metastatic and nonmetastatic thyroid tumors (dated by TCRdb to about 2020). Study-level background: For patients with malignant and with benign thyroid disease, the researchers compared repertoires between peripheral blood samples and tumor or nodule tissue samples.

Overall study results and their limits: TCR beta diversity was reported as significantly higher in malignant tumors than in benign nodules, in both blood and tumor samples.

The library relied on PCR. TCRdb names Illumina HiSeq 4000 as the instrument used. The TCR beta-chain CDR3 region of each patient was profiled by high-throughput sequencing. The authors' pipeline ran thus. CDR3 differences across clinicopathological groups were used to build a classifier for discriminating distant-metastatic papillary thyroid cancer patients. The Shannon index was used to assess repertoire diversity, and the Morisita-Horn index was used to assess tumor-blood repertoire similarity. TCRdb handled the public reads itself, with Q25 trimming in fastp and clone calling in MiXCR, and kept productive beta chains. It is TCRdb's table, rather than the study itself, that gives the V and J calls and clone size. Across this sample there are under 55,000 clones, with approximately 17% seen only once. The leading ten clones occupy 2.5% to 3.5% of the sample. No patient had received any treatment before thyroid surgery. The study retrospectively analysed patient clinical samples collected from the early 2010s to the late 2010s using T-cell receptor beta sequencing.

The source material was blood. The chain is encoded by TRBV20-1 joined to TRBJ2-1; TRBD2 aligns with 9 central bases. This sequence was found in a female donor with papillary thyroid cancer or a benign thyroid nodule (not recorded which). Some clones in this sample may be carry-over from other donors' samples. The base sequence is TGCAGTGCTAGACTAGCGGGACCCTACAATGAGCAGTTCTTC. Translated, it gives CSARLAGPYNEQFF.